The source of this TCR beta chain is a study of T cells after yellow fever vaccination (dated by TCRdb to between 2018 and 2021). About the full investigation: The SMART-Seq v4 Ultra Low Input RNA kit was used to prepare libraries from fractions with low cell numbers. Two healthy male donors, one aged 18 to 30 and one aged 30 to 40 years, made up the cohort. Bulk TCR alpha and beta repertoires were sequenced longitudinally to track T-cell clones before and after primary and booster YFV17D yellow fever vaccination. Bulk PBMC replicates and cell subsets were isolated from blood drawn at multiple timepoints before and after both primary and secondary immunization. Overall study outcomes, separate from this receptor: Because the study included only a couple of donors, the extent to which the findings can be generalized is limited. Computational filtering was needed because FACS-sorted repertoires could contain abundant contaminating clonotypes from the bulk population. A small share of clonotypes was detected in both CD4 and CD8 compartments, with the overlap likely arising from convergent recombination. After the booster, most clones that had expanded after primary vaccination were detected again (around 97% of CD4 and more than 80% of CD8), suggesting broad maintenance of memory. The secondary T-cell response was weaker than the primary response but faster, peaking on day 5 instead of day 15.

This specimen's treatment or condition label, interpreted: live attenuated yellow fever vaccine strain. At each blood-draw timepoint, two biological replicates of bulk PBMCs were obtained. A standard Ficoll-Paque protocol was used to isolate PBMCs from peripheral blood. TriZol was used to extract RNA from bulk PBMCs, from CD4 and CD8 fractions, and from dextramer-positive and dextramer-negative fractions. Synthesis of TCR cDNA relied on 5'RACE template switching, a step that introduced a universal primer site along with unique molecular identifiers. Priming of cDNA synthesis was performed from both the TCR alpha and TCR beta constant segments. Library amplification involved two PCR steps, and the second step added sample barcodes and sequencing adapters. Sequencing of libraries was performed on Illumina HiSeq 2500 (2x100 bp) or NovaSeq (2x150 bp). As for the original processing: Demultiplexing of reads and collapsing into UMI consensus sequences were performed with MIGEC, and V(D)J alignment was carried out with MiXCR. Clonotypes responding to the vaccine were identified with edgeR on replicate PBMC samples, with the criteria of FDR below 0.01 and a log2 fold change above 5 up to day 15. CD4 or CD8 identity was assigned to each bulk clonotype according to whether the clonotype was present at higher abundance in the sequenced CD4 repertoire or the sequenced CD8 repertoire. TCRdb reanalyzed the raw reads on its own, using fastp at Q25 for trimming and MiXCR for clone calling, and kept in-frame beta chains. One record per CDR3 amino acid sequence lists the most common genes and DNA. The V and J calls shown here were made by TCRdb, not taken from the authors' results. In all, the sample holds 450,000 to 600,000 distinct CDR3 sequences, and approximately 13% of those were seen once. Over 12% of the sample lies in the top ten.

This clonotype was found a few times. The target of this receptor is not known. Qualities for individual bases were not recorded, and no much larger clone is one base off. CDR1 and CDR2 were assigned from the germline V gene as SGHAT and FQNNGV. V and J are trimmed by 1 base and 7 bases, and the gene matches miss 10 bases of the junction. The CDR3 measures 16 amino acids from cysteine to phenylalanine. Only CDR3 DNA is held: 48 bases, read in frame from base 1. The chain employs TRBV11-2 and TRBJ2-1, with 7 bases aligning to TRBD2. Sequencing used PBMCs, obtained on the day of the yellow fever booster vaccination. The receptor was isolated from a man aged 25-45 years who received the YFV17D yellow fever vaccine. DNA sequence: TGTGCCAGCAGCTTAGCATCCCGAGCGGGGAGGAATGAGCAGTTCTTC. It translates to CASSLASRAGRNEQFF.